This passage covers 30 T cell receptor beta chains from one sample sequenced in a study of cytomegalovirus exposure and HLA in healthy donors. It was with 60 Vbeta and 13 Jbeta primers that the PCR ran. Clones were sequenced by immunoSEQ multiplex PCR, and TCRdb holds only the in-frame ones, with some missing. The data show about 170,000 clones, roughly three quarters seen once. Sequencing was performed on PBMCs. The receptors were sampled from a woman aged 45-60 years in good health and CMV-seronegative.

In its sample, this clone was seen once. The junction shows a germline mismatch at one end, possibly a read error. V usage is TRBV7-9 and J usage is TRBJ1-3, with TRBD1 matching 9 bases. Germline loops: CDR1 SEHNR, CDR2 FQNEAQ (reference sequence). The CDR3 extends over 16 amino acids. The CDR3 sequence: CSSSFDNRGPGNTIYF. The CDR3 coding sequence is TGTTCCAGCAGCTTTGATAACAGGGGGCCTGGAAACACCATATATTTT.

The chain is built from TRBV7-6 and TRBJ2-1; D is ambiguous. CDR1 SGHVS and CDR2 FNYEAQ come from the germline V gene. The CDR3 contains 15 residues. Trimming left V 0 bases short and J 0 bases short, with 6 bases between. CDR3 residues: CASSLAVDSYNEQFF. The CDR3 coding sequence is TGTGCCAGCAGCTTAGCGGTAGACTCCTACAATGAGCAGTTCTTC.

This clone was seen once. The chain recombines TRBV10-2 with TRBJ2-2, with D tentatively TRBD2 (5 bases). The CDR3 length is 16 residues. Germline V gene lookup returns CDR1 WSHSY and CDR2 SAAADI. The ends were cut back, 4 bases at V and 0 bases at J, with 12 bases in the middle. The CDR3 DNA is TGCGCCAGCAGTGTACAGCGGTCAACGAACACCGGGGAGCTGTTTTTT. Protein: CASSVQRSTNTGELFF.

In its sample, this clone was seen once. V gene TRBV7-6 combines with J gene TRBJ1-1, with 7 bases fitting TRBD1. Germline CDR1 is SGHVS and CDR2 is FNYEAQ. The junction had 9 bases not matched to a gene; V was cut back by 1 base and J by 7 bases. The CDR3 runs 15 residues. The CDR3 sequence: CASSLGGRGSGEAFF. The CDR3 DNA sequence: TGTGCCAGCAGCTTAGGTGGCAGGGGGTCCGGTGAAGCTTTCTTT.

Points on this clone: Distinct nucleotide sequences in the sample also encode this CDR3. CDR3 region: CASSLDSVSYEQYF. The DNA for the CDR3 is TGTGCCAGCAGCTTGGACAGCGTCTCCTACGAGCAGTACTTC. The V and J genes are TRBV7-2 and TRBJ2-7, with D perhaps matching TRBD1 (6 bases). From germline, CDR1 is SGHTA and CDR2 FQGNSA. Trimming shortened V by 3 bases and J by 0 bases, and 9 bases separated the two germline ends. CDR3 length equals 14 residues.

This rearrangement joins TRBV19 to TRBJ1-1; D is unresolved. The germline V gene encodes CDR1 LNHDA and CDR2 SQIVND (reference sequence). V lost 4 bases and J lost 1, with 7 bases in between. The CDR3 contains 13 residues. CDR3 loop: CASSKEPNTEAFF. The CDR3 bases are TGTGCCAGTAGTAAGGAGCCGAACACTGAAGCTTTCTTT. Filled out from reference TRBV19 and TRBJ1-1, the complete variable domain reads DGGITQSPKYLFRKEGQNVTLSCEQNLNHDAMYWYRQDPGQGLRLIYYSQIVNDFQKGDIAEGYSVSREKKESFPLTVTSAQKNPTAFYLCASSKEPNTEAFFGQGTRLTVV.

V and J are TRBV29-1 and TRBJ2-7, with TRBD1 as a possible D gene (6 bases). Germline lookup yields CDR1 SQVTM and CDR2 ANQGSEA. The CDR3 consists of 14 residues. V dropped 4 bases and J dropped 5 bases, with 18 bases sitting between them. Here the CDR3 DNA reads TGCAGCGTTGCCCGGAGACAGGCTTCCAACGAGCAGTACTTC. Its translation is CSVARRQASNEQYF.

This clone has a single count. The gene calls are TRBV27 and TRBJ1-4; D remains ambiguous. Trimming pared 0 bases from V and 8 bases from J, leaving 13 bases between. Germline V gene data show CDR1 as MNHEY and CDR2 as SMNVEV (reference sequence). The CDR3 is made up of 15 amino acids. In nucleotides, the CDR3 is TGTGCCAGCAGTTTATCGATGGCTCTAGAGGAAAAACTGTTTTTT. Its translation is CASSLSMALEEKLFF.

The chain has TRBV5-1 and TRBJ1-3; TRBD1 matches 8 bases. The CDR3 covers 14 residues. The junction had 4 bases not matched to a gene; V was cut back by 5 bases and J by 3 bases. CDR1 and CDR2 from the germline V gene are SGHRS and YFSETQ. As DNA, the CDR3 is TGCGCCAGCAGGACAGGGGAGCATGGAAACACCATATATTTT. It codes for CASRTGEHGNTIYF.

This clone was observed a few times. The chain links TRBV9 to TRBJ2-1; D unclear. CDR1 is SGDLS, CDR2 YYNGEE, per germline. The V end lost 0 bases, the J end lost 9 bases, and 4 bases lay between the germline ends. The CDR3 spans 11 residues. CDR3 DNA: TGTGCCAGCAGCGTAGATAGTGAGCAGTTCTTC. Translation: CASSVDSEQFF. Based on the CDR3 plus reference TRBV9 and TRBJ2-1, the full variable domain is DSGVTQTPKHLITATGQRVTLRCSPRSGDLSVYWYQQSLDQGLQFLIQYYNGEERAKGNILERFSAQQFPDLHSELNLSSLELGDSALYFCASSVDSEQFFGPGTRLTVL.

The chain carries TRBV4-3 and TRBJ1-2; D is perhaps TRBD1 (6 bases). With 1 base removed from V and 2 bases from J, the gap between germline ends came to 17 bases. CDR3 length equals 17 residues. CDR1 and CDR2 (germline): LGHNA, YSLEER. CDR3 residues: CASSQGGGGSINYGYTF. The CDR3, as DNA: TGCGCCAGCAGCCAAGGTGGGGGGGGCTCAATAAACTATGGCTACACCTTC.

The chain joins TRBV27 to TRBJ2-7; 10 positions match TRBD1. The V and J ends lost 3 bases and 3 bases, in that order; junction bases with no gene match: 14. This CDR3 contains 18 residues. The V gene's germline CDR1 is MNHEY and CDR2 SMNVEV (reference sequence). The CDR3 here is CASSLHPGGGTGVYEQYF. The CDR3 DNA reads as TGTGCCAGCAGTTTGCATCCCGGGGGCGGGACAGGGGTCTACGAGCAGTACTTC.

The CDR3 DNA follows: TGTGCCAGCAGCCCTCAGACAGTTTCGAATTCACCCCTCCACTTT. This sequence encodes CASSPQTVSNSPLHF. The rearrangement uses TRBV7-2 and TRBJ1-6, with TRBD1 as a possible D gene (5 bases). This CDR3 has 15 residues. V lost 5 bases and J lost 7, with 15 bases in between. From germline, CDR1 is SGHTA and CDR2 FQGNSA. Using reference TRBV7-2 and TRBJ1-6 for the parts outside the CDR3, the full variable domain is GAGVSQSPSNKVTEKGKDVELRCDPISGHTALYWYRQSLGQGLEFLIYFQGNSAPDKSGLPSDRFSAERTGGSVSTLTIQRTQQEDSAVYLCASSPQTVSNSPLHFGNGTRLTVT.

Note on this clone: The sample holds other DNA sequences that translate to the same CDR3. The chain joins TRBV14 to TRBJ2-7; D perhaps matches TRBD2 (6 bases). The CDR3 consists of 14 residues. V was cut by 0 bases and J by 7 bases, with 13 bases left in between. Germline lookup yields CDR1 SGHDN and CDR2 FVKESK. This CDR3 reads CASSQDPRGGEQYF. The CDR3 DNA is TGTGCCAGCAGCCAAGACCCCCGTGGGGGGGAGCAGTACTTC.

This rearrangement joins TRBV18 to TRBJ1-5, with 8 bases that match TRBD1. Germline V lookup: CDR1 KGHSH, CDR2 LQKENI. The CDR3 spans 14 residues. The V and J ends lost 6 bases and 3 bases, in that order; junction bases with no gene match: 4. The CDR3 DNA sequence: TGTGCCAGCTCCCTGACAGGGGACAATCAGCCCCAGCATTTT. Encoded protein: CASSLTGDNQPQHF.

The rearrangement links TRBV18 to TRBJ2-3, with D possibly TRBD1 on 6 matching bases. The CDR3 is made up of 12 amino acids. Germline loops: CDR1 KGHSH, CDR2 LQKENI. Trimming left V 3 bases short and J 6 bases short, with 7 bases between. CDR3: CASSPQGDTQYF. In DNA, the CDR3 is TGTGCCAGCTCACCCCAGGGGGATACGCAGTATTTT.

V is TRBV4-3 and J is TRBJ1-5; D is perhaps TRBD1 (5 bases). The CDR3 loop spans 18 amino acids. The V end lost 4 bases, the J end lost 0 bases, and 19 bases lay between the germline ends. Germline CDR1 reads LGHNA; CDR2 reads YSLEER. CDR3 region: CASSRLVSGIYSNQPQHF. CDR3 DNA: TGCGCCAGCAGCCGGCTGGTGTCAGGGATTTATAGCAATCAGCCCCAGCATTTT.

The chain combines TRBV6-1 with TRBJ2-5, with TRBD2 matching over 8 bases. V lost 5 bases, J lost 4 bases, and 9 bases stayed unmatched. The V gene's germline CDR1 is MNHNS and CDR2 SASEGT. The CDR3 covers 15 residues. CDR3: CASSSQSGGRETQYF. The CDR3 DNA follows: TGTGCCAGCAGTTCCCAAAGCGGGGGACGAGAGACCCAGTACTTC.

The chain employs TRBV7-6 and TRBJ2-7, with TRBD1 matching over 10 bases. Germline V CDR1 and CDR2: SGHVS, FNYEAQ. The CDR3 has 15 amino acids. V gave up 4 bases and J gave up 6 bases; unmatched junction bases: 9. The CDR3 loop reads CASSSSTGGLSEQYF. CDR3 coding DNA: TGTGCCAGCAGCTCGTCGACAGGGGGCTTGAGCGAGCAGTACTTC. Full variable domain (outside the CDR3, taken from reference TRBV7-6 and TRBJ2-7): GAGVSQSPRYKVTKRGQDVALRCDPISGHVSLYWYRQALGQGPEFLTYFNYEAQQDKSGLPNDRFSAERPEGSISTLTIQRTEQRDSAMYRCASSSSTGGLSEQYFGPGTRLTVT.

This chain links TRBV10-1 with TRBJ2-1, with 9 positions matching TRBD2. The germline CDR1 and CDR2 sequences are WNHNN and SYGVQD (reference sequence). Unmatched junction bases numbered 8, after V lost 3 bases and J lost 8 bases. The CDR3 has 15 residues. CDR3 DNA: TGCGCCAGCAGTGACCCGGGACTAGCCTTCCATGAGCAGTTCTTC. As protein: CASSDPGLAFHEQFF.

This chain joins TRBV14 and TRBJ1-1; unclear D gene. Germline V gene lookup returns CDR1 SGHDN and CDR2 FVKESK. The length of the CDR3 is 14 residues. Trimming removed 4 bases from V and 1 base from J, with 10 bases in between. In nucleotides, the CDR3 is TGTGCCAGCAGCCTAGGGAGAGGGAACACTGAAGCTTTCTTT. Its translation is CASSLGRGNTEAFF.

The sample holds a few counts of this clone. The V gene is TRBV19, the J gene TRBJ2-5; TRBD1 might be the D (5 bases). V was pared by 2 bases and J by 3 bases, with 10 bases between. There are 14 residues in the CDR3. Germline CDR1 LNHDA, CDR2 SQIVND (reference sequence). CDR3 DNA sequence: TGTGCCAGTAGTATAAGGGGCAGAAAAGAGACCCAGTACTTC. Translation: CASSIRGRKETQYF.

The V gene is TRBV6-6, the J gene TRBJ2-7; 11 bases match TRBD1. V shed 7 bases and J 6 bases; nucleotides not matched to a gene: 8. Germline V lookup: CDR1 MNHNY, CDR2 SVGAGI (reference sequence). The CDR3 totals 14 residues. CDR3 DNA: TGTGCCAGCAAAGCCCCGGGGACAGGGGGCGAGCAGTACTTC. It translates to CASKAPGTGGEQYF.

The genes are TRBV4-2 and TRBJ1-2; D not resolved. The V gene lost 1 base and the J gene lost 1 base, with 10 bases spanning the gap. The CDR3 has 15 amino acids. Germline CDR1 LGHNA, CDR2 YNFKEQ. The CDR3 spells CASSQAVAGNYGYTF. In DNA form, the CDR3 reads TGTGCCAGCAGCCAAGCAGTTGCGGGTAACTATGGCTACACCTTC.

This clone was seen a handful of times. This sequence joins TRBV6-1 and TRBJ2-6; D call uncertain. The CDR3 has 15 amino acids. Germline V CDR1 and CDR2: MNHNS, SASEGT. V was shortened by 4 bases and J by 1 base, with 8 bases between the two germline ends. This CDR3 is CASSVGVSGANVLTF. The CDR3 DNA sequence: TGTGCCAGCAGTGTAGGAGTTTCTGGGGCCAACGTCCTGACTTTC.

The gene calls are TRBV7-3 and TRBJ2-3, with 8 bases matching TRBD1. V lost 5 bases to trimming and J lost 4 bases; unmatched junction nucleotides: 11. CDR3 size: 16 residues. Germline V CDR1 and CDR2: SGHTA, FQGTGA. This CDR3 reads CASSLSGDRPPDTQYF. DNA of the CDR3: TGTGCCAGCAGCCTTAGTGGGGACAGGCCTCCAGATACGCAGTATTTT.

The V gene is TRBV29-1, the J gene TRBJ2-3; D may be TRBD1 (5 bases). V was clipped by 8 bases and J by 0 bases, with 12 bases between them. CDR1 and CDR2 from the germline V gene are SQVTM and ANQGSEA. The CDR3 extends over 13 amino acids. The CDR3 DNA is TGCAGCCGGTGGCGACAGAGCACAGATACGCAGTATTTT. Translated: CSRWRQSTDTQYF.

The chain employs TRBV28 and TRBJ1-2; D is possibly TRBD1 (5 bases). CDR1 is MDHEN, CDR2 SYDVKM, per germline. This CDR3 is built from 13 residues. V shed 5 bases and J shed 10 bases, with 17 bases lying between them. CDR3 residues: CASSPMGQQNYTF. DNA of the CDR3: TGTGCCAGCAGTCCCATGGGGCAGCAAAACTACACCTTC.

The rearrangement uses TRBV29-1 and TRBJ2-5; TRBD1 is a possible D gene (5 bases). V was pared by 2 bases and J by 4 bases, with 20 bases between. The CDR3 consists of 16 residues. Germline V CDR1 and CDR2: SQVTM, ANQGSEA. CDR3 in DNA: TGCAGCGTTGAACCCCGTGCCACAGGTATTGGAGAGACCCAGTACTTC. It codes for CSVEPRATGIGETQYF.

V and J are TRBV28 and TRBJ2-7; D is perhaps TRBD1 (5 bases). The CDR3 length is 16 residues. Germline lookup yields CDR1 MDHEN and CDR2 SYDVKM. The germline V and J ends were trimmed by 6 bases and 7 bases, with 25 bases remaining between them. The CDR3 here is CASSLRQDGPSGEQYF. DNA of the CDR3: TGTGCCAGCAGCCTTCGGCAGGATGGGCCATCAGGGGAGCAGTACTTC.